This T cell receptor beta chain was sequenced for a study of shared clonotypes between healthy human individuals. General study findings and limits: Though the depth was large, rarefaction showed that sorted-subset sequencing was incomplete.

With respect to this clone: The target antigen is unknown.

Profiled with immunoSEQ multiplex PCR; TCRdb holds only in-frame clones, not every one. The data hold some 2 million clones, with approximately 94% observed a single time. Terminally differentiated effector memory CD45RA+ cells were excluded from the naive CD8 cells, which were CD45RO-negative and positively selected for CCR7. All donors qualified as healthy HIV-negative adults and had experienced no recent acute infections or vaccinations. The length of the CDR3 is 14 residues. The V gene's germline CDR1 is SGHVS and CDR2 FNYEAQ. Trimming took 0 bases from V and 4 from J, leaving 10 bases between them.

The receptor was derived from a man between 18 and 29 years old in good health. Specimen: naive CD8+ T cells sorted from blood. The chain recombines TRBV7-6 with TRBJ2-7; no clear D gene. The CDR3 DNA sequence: TGTGCCAGCAGCTTAGCGGCGACAAGGTACGAGCAGTACTTC. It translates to CASSLAATRYEQYF. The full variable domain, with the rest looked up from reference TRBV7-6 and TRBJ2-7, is GAGVSQSPRYKVTKRGQDVALRCDPISGHVSLYWYRQALGQGPEFLTYFNYEAQQDKSGLPNDRFSAERPEGSISTLTIQRTEQRDSAMYRCASSLAATRYEQYFGPGTRLTVT.